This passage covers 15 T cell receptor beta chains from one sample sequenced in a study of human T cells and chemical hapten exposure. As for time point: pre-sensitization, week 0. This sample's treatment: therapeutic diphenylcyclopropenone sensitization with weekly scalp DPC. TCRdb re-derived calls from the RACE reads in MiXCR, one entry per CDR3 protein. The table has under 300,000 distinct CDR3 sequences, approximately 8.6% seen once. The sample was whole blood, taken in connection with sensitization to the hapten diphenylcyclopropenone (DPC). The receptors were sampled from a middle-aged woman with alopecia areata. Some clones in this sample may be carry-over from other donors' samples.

The CDR3 spells CASSLAGRDTQYF. CDR3 bases: TGTGCCAGCAGCTTAGCGGGCCGAGATACGCAGTATTTT. The rearrangement joins TRBV11-1 to TRBJ2-3; unclear D gene. The CDR3 runs 13 residues. Germline CDR1 reads SGHAT; CDR2 reads FQDESV (reference sequence). With 0 bases removed from V and 5 bases from J, the gap between germline ends came to 6 bases.

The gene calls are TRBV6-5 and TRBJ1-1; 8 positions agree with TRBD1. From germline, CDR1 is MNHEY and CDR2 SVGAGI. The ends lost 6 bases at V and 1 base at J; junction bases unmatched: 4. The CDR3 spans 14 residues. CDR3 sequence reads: CASRTTGANTEAFF. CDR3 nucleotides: TGTGCCAGCAGGACGACAGGGGCGAACACTGAAGCTTTCTTT.

CDR3 sequence reads: CASISGTANTGELFF. In DNA form, the CDR3 reads TGTGCCAGTATATCCGGGACTGCGAACACCGGGGAGCTGTTTTTT. The gene calls are TRBV2 and TRBJ2-2; perhaps TRBD2 as D (6 bases). The V gene's germline CDR1 is SNHLY and CDR2 FYNNEI. Trimming cost V 9 bases and J 0 bases, with 14 bases left between them. The CDR3 has 15 residues.

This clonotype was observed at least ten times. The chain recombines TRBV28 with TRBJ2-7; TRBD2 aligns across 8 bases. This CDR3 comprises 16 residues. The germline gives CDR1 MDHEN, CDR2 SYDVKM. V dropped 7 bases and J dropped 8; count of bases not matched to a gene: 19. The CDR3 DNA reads TGTGCCAGCACCTCAGCCGGCGGGAGGAGCGGGTTAAAGCAGTACTTC. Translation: CASTSAGGRSGLKQYF.

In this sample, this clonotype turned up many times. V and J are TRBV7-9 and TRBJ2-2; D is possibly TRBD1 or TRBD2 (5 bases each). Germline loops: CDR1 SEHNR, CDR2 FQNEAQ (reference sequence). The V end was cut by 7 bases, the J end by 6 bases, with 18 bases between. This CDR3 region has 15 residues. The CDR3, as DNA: TGTGCCAGCACCTCTCAATGGAGAGGGGCCGGGGAGCTGTTTTTT. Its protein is CASTSQWRGAGELFF.

The CDR3 loop reads CAISVGTSGSEQFF. The CDR3 DNA is TGTGCCATCAGTGTCGGGACTAGCGGGAGTGAGCAGTTCTTC. The gene calls are TRBV10-3 and TRBJ2-1; 14 bases are shared with TRBD2. The CDR3 spans 14 residues. Germline V gene data show CDR1 as ENHRY and CDR2 as SYGVKD. Trimming at V came to 4 bases and at J to 9 bases, leaving 2 bases not matched to a gene.

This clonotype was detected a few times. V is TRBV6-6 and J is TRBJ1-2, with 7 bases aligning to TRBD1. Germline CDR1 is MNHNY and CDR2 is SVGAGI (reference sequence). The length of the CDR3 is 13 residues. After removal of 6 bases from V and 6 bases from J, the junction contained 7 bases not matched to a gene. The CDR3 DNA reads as TGTGCCAGCAGGACAGGGAGGGAGAATGGCTACACCTTC. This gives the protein CASRTGRENGYTF.

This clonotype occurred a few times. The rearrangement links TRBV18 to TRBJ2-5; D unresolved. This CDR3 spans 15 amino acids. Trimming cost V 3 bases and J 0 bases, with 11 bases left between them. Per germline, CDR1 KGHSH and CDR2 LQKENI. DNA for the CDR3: TGTGCCAGCTCACCTGCCCCCGGCAACCAAGAGACCCAGTACTTC. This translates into CASSPAPGNQETQYF.

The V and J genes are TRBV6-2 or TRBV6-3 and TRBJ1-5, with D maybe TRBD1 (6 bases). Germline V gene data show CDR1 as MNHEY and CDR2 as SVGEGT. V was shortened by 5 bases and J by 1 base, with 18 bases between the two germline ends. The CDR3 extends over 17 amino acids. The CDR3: CASSLQTTGLSNQPQHF. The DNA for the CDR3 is TGTGCCAGCAGTCTCCAGACTACAGGGCTGAGCAATCAGCCCCAGCATTTT.

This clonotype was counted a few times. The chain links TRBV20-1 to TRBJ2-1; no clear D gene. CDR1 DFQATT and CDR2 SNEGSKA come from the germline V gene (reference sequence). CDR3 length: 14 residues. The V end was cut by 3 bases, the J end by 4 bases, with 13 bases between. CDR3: CSASVSMIYNEQFF. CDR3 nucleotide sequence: TGCAGTGCTAGTGTATCGATGATTTACAATGAGCAGTTCTTC.

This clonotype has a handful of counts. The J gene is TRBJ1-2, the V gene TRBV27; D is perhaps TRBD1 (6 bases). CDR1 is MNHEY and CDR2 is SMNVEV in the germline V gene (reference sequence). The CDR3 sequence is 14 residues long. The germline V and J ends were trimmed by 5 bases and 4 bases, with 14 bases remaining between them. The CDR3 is CASSPLIQGYGYTF. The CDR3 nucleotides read TGTGCCAGCAGTCCCCTCATACAGGGCTATGGCTACACCTTC.

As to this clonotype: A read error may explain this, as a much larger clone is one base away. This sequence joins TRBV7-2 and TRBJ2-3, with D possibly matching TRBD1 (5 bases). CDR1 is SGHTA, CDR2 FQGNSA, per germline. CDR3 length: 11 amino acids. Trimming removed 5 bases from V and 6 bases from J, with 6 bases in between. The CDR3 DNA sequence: TGTGCCAGCAGCGCAGGGGATACGCAGTATTTT. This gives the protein CASSAGDTQYF.

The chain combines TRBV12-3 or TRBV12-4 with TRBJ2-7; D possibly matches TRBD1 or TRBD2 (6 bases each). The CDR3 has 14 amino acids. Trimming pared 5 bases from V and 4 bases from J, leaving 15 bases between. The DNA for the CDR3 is TGTGCCAGCAGTCCGATGGGGGGCGCATACGAGCAGTACTTC. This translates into CASSPMGGAYEQYF.

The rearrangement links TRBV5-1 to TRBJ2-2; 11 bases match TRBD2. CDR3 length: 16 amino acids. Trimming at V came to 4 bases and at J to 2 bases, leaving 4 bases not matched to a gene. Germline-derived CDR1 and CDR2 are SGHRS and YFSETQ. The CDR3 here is CASSTRLAGNTGELFF. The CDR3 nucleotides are TGCGCCAGCAGCACCCGACTAGCGGGAAACACCGGGGAGCTGTTTTTT.

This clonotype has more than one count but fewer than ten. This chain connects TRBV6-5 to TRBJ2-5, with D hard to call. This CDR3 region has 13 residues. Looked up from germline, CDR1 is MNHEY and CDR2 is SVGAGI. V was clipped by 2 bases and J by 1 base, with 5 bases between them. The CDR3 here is CASSYDGQETQYF. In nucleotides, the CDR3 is TGTGCCAGCAGTTACGACGGCCAAGAGACCCAGTACTTC.